The entry below gives a single T cell receptor beta chain sequence along with its context. This clone showed up just a few times. It lacks a known antigen. No clone much larger than this one lies a single base away; base qualities are absent. Blood from healthy controls was obtained either from healthy volunteers or as purchased buffy coats. Healthy control blood was separated into PBMCs by Ficoll density gradient and cryopreserved, and patient PBMCs were collected both before and after transplant. This sample is drawn from a study of Tregs in tolerant kidney transplant recipients (dated by TCRdb to between 2017 and 2020). Notes on the research overall: Additional Treg samples were obtained by sorting recipient CD4+CD25+CD127- cells from a roughly three-day mixed lymphocyte reaction with belatacept, in some cases after a subsequent approximately 5-day donor restimulation. Antibodies distinguished recipient from donor cells when sorting primary belatacept mixed lymphocyte reaction cultures. TCRbeta repertoire sequencing was used in a few healthy controls to compare several ways of expanding Tregs specific for an allogeneic donor. Before combined kidney and bone marrow transplantation, this study identified donor-specific regulatory T cells using TCRbeta sequencing and then followed those same cells after transplant.

The germline V gene gives CDR1 as ENHRY and CDR2 as SYGVKD. The CDR3 spans 15 residues, from the cysteine through the phenylalanine. Only CDR3 DNA remains: 45 bases, in frame from the first base. For this chain, trimming is 7 bases at the V end and 4 bases at the J end, and the number of junction bases without a gene match is 12. Genomic DNA was extracted from sorted cells with the QIAGEN DNeasy Blood and Tissue Kit for TCRbeta CDR3 sequencing. Through immunoSEQ, high-throughput TCRbeta CDR3 sequencing was done commercially, including PCR amplification with internal controls and bias correction. The study's processing was this. Unique productive TCRbeta sequences were defined by CDR3 nucleotide sequence where primers matched, otherwise by CDR3 amino acid sequence with Vbeta and Jbeta genes. Donor-reactive sequences were defined as at least 5-fold expanded in CFSE-low cells versus unstimulated cells, with frequency of at least 0.01% in CFSE-low cells. Jensen-Shannon divergence, calculated on the top 100 TCRbeta sequences ranked by frequency, was used to quantify repertoire divergence. For samples with multiple sequencing runs, sorting error was corrected separately for each run before the runs were pooled. Entries here come from immuneACCESS through TCRdb and include only in-frame sequences with V and J called. Some clones fail to appear in such tables; in the studies checked, an unresolved V gene covers under half of the shortfall, and the cause of the remainder is unknown. V and J calls and clone size follow that table, whereas D and trimming were derived from the DNA. In all, the sample holds approximately 19,000 clones, and around 71% of those were seen once. The top ten hold around 3.6% of the sample.

What the authors observed across the whole study: Biological reproducibility was not directly addressed, though technical replication error appeared minimal. Expanding Tregs with activated donor B cells appeared to identify the most biologically relevant and donor-specific TCRbeta repertoire. The study was constrained by small patient numbers, and validation of the findings is required in larger populations and under other immunosuppression protocols.

Recombination joined TRBV10-3 with TRBJ1-1; 7 bases in the middle match TRBD1. This TCR derives from a human donor in good health. Sequencing was done on a sample of Tregs from blood cultured with allogeneic cells. The sequenced DNA is TGTGCCATCACTAACAGGGGCGCGAAGGGCACTGAAGCTTTCTTT. This sequence encodes CAITNRGAKGTEAFF.